This entry is about one TCR beta chain. The entry originates in a study of blood T cell repertoires in COVID-19. Study overall: From the United States, Italy and Spain came samples of acute and convalescent COVID-19.

The protocol was immunoSEQ multiplex PCR, while the TCRdb copy is restricted to in-frame clones and leaves out a portion. The sample has under 350,000 clones, around 85% seen once. The germline gives CDR1 SGHAT, CDR2 FQNNGV. The length of the CDR3 is 17 residues. The V end was cut by 1 base, the J end by 0 bases, with 16 bases between. This clonotype was obtained from a woman in her forties with acute COVID-19. The chain recombines TRBV11-2 with TRBJ2-7; the D gene is possibly TRBD1 (5 bases). The sequencing input was PBMCs or T cells enriched from blood (not recorded which). The CDR3 DNA reads as TGTGCCAGCAGCTTAGGGGATTCAGGACACGACTCCTACGAGCAGTACTTC. It specifies CASSLGDSGHDSYEQYF.